Each of the 13 T cell receptor beta chains below was sequenced from the same sample in a study of blood T cell repertoires in COVID-19. Method: immunoSEQ multiplex PCR; TCRdb's copy keeps in-frame clones and lacks some. In the table there are 250,000 to 350,000 clones, 87% of which are singletons. Source material: peripheral blood. The receptors come from a woman in her fifties or sixties who had recovered from COVID-19.

The chain links TRBV29-1 to TRBJ1-1, with unresolved D. Trimming took off 7 bases at V and 0 bases at J, with 24 bases between the two ends. The CDR3 covers 17 residues. In germline, CDR1 is SQVTM, CDR2 ANQGSEA. The CDR3 DNA sequence: TGCAGCGCACGAGGGAAACTGGCGGAGTGGATGAACACTGAAGCTTTCTTT. Translating gives CSARGKLAEWMNTEAFF.

The chain is built from TRBV20-1 and TRBJ1-1; no reliable D call. The germline V gene encodes CDR1 DFQATT and CDR2 SNEGSKA (reference sequence). CDR3 length equals 14 residues. Trimming removed 3 bases from V and 1 base from J, with 12 bases in between. This CDR3 is CSASPQVTNTEAFF. CDR3 bases: TGCAGTGCTAGTCCCCAGGTAACGAACACTGAAGCTTTCTTT.

This sequence joins TRBV24-1 and TRBJ1-1, with a possible D match to TRBD1 (6 bases). CDR3 size: 18 residues. Per germline, CDR1 KGHDR and CDR2 SFDVKD. V lost 6 bases and J 1 base, leaving 23 bases between the germline ends. CDR3 amino acids: CATSFTPQGLAGNTEAFF. The CDR3 DNA is TGTGCCACCAGTTTCACTCCCCAGGGGTTAGCGGGGAACACTGAAGCTTTCTTT.

In this sample, this clone turned up once. In nucleotides, the CDR3 is TGTGCCTGGAGAGGGGGCACAGATACGCAGTATTTT. It yields the protein CAWRGGTDTQYF. The V gene is TRBV30, the J gene TRBJ2-3; D perhaps matches TRBD1 (5 bases). Trimming left V 3 bases short and J 1 base short, with 5 bases between. From germline, CDR1 is GTSNPN and CDR2 SVGIG (reference sequence). The CDR3 runs 12 residues.

The genes are TRBV27 and TRBJ2-2; 7 positions match TRBD1. This CDR3 has 16 amino acids. J lost 6 bases, V lost 7 bases, and 14 bases had no gene match. Per germline, CDR1 MNHEY and CDR2 SMNVEV (reference sequence). CDR3 bases: TGTGCCAGCATGGAGCTATCGACAGGGATTCCCGGGGAGCTGTTTTTT. It encodes CASMELSTGIPGELFF.

The chain links TRBV4-1 to TRBJ2-7; TRBD2 aligns across 7 bases. The germline V gene has CDR1 MGHRA and CDR2 YSYEKL. The V gene end was trimmed by 1 base and the J gene end by 2 bases; junction bases not matched to a gene: 5. This CDR3 comprises 15 residues. CDR3 sequence (DNA): TGCGCCAGCAGCCAAGCGGCGGGGGAAACCTACGAGCAGTACTTC. Its protein product is CASSQAAGETYEQYF.

The V call is TRBV27, the J call TRBJ1-1; 7 bases fit TRBD1. The CDR3 has 19 amino acids. The germline CDR1 and CDR2 sequences are MNHEY and SMNVEV (reference sequence). J was trimmed by 4 bases and V by 4 bases; bases with no gene match: 21. The CDR3 DNA reads as TGTGCCAGCAGTTCCAACCCGGGACAGCTAATTTCGGGGAGCACTGAAGCTTTCTTT. This translates into CASSSNPGQLISGSTEAFF.

As to this clone: The sample carries other DNA sequences with the same CDR3. CDR3 region: CASSLSLNTEAFF. The DNA for the CDR3 is TGTGCCAGCAGTTTAAGCCTCAACACTGAAGCTTTCTTT. The gene calls are TRBV27 and TRBJ1-1; D uncertain. The CDR3 runs 13 residues. Germline CDR1 MNHEY, CDR2 SMNVEV (reference sequence). The V end lost 2 bases, the J end lost 2 bases, and 6 bases lay between the germline ends.

This clone appeared once. The chain joins TRBV5-1 to TRBJ1-1, with D possibly being TRBD1 (6 bases). V lost 3 bases and J lost 0, with 12 bases in between. Germline-derived CDR1 and CDR2 are SGHRS and YFSETQ. This CDR3 is 15 amino acids long. The CDR3 DNA reads as TGCGCCAGCAGCTCGCAGGGGACGGTGAACACTGAAGCTTTCTTT. It is translated as CASSSQGTVNTEAFF.

V usage is TRBV7-9 and J usage is TRBJ1-1; possible D gene TRBD1, 6 bases. The V and J ends lost 1 base and 8 bases respectively, with 11 bases between them. The CDR3 runs 13 residues. Germline V gene sequence: CDR1 SEHNR, CDR2 FQNEAQ (reference sequence). CDR3 in amino acids: CASSLELTGEAFF. Here the CDR3 DNA reads TGTGCCAGCAGCTTAGAGCTGACAGGAGAAGCTTTCTTT. Full variable domain (remainder filled in from reference TRBV7-9 and TRBJ1-1): DTGVSQNPRHKITKRGQNVTFRCDPISEHNRLYWYRQTLGQGPEFLTYFQNEAQLEKSRLLSDRFSAERPKGSFSTLEIQRTEQGDSAMYLCASSLELTGEAFFGQGTRLTVV.

V gene TRBV18 combines with J gene TRBJ1-1; possible D gene TRBD1, 6 bases. From germline, CDR1 is KGHSH and CDR2 LQKENI. CDR3 length: 14 residues. Trimming removed 3 bases at V and 1 base at J, with 9 bases between. The DNA for the CDR3 is TGTGCCAGCTCACCTATACAGGGGAACACTGAAGCTTTCTTT. Amino acids: CASSPIQGNTEAFF. Filled out from reference TRBV18 and TRBJ1-1, the complete variable domain reads NAGVMQNPRHLVRRRGQEARLRCSPMKGHSHVYWYRQLPEEGLKFMVYLQKENIIDESGMPKERFSAEFPKEGPSILRIQQVVRGDSAAYFCASSPIQGNTEAFFGQGTRLTVV.

The count of this clone is one. The CDR3 sequence is CASSITGQNYGYTF. The CDR3 nucleotides read TGTGCCAGTAGTATTACAGGGCAGAACTATGGCTACACCTTC. V usage is TRBV19 and J usage is TRBJ1-2; a weak D match, TRBD1 (6 bases). This CDR3 is 14 amino acids long. Germline CDR1 is LNHDA and CDR2 is SQIVND (reference sequence). V lost 3 bases to trimming and J lost 2 bases, with 10 bases between them. Full variable domain (remainder filled in from reference TRBV19 and TRBJ1-2): DGGITQSPKYLFRKEGQNVTLSCEQNLNHDAMYWYRQDPGQGLRLIYYSQIVNDFQKGDIAEGYSVSREKKESFPLTVTSAQKNPTAFYLCASSITGQNYGYTFGSGTRLTVV.

V and J are TRBV28 and TRBJ1-1; the D is unclear. Trimming pared 8 bases from V and 0 bases from J, leaving 13 bases between. The germline CDR1 and CDR2 sequences are MDHEN and SYDVKM. The CDR3 spans 14 residues. Here the CDR3 reads CASLPGIMNTEAFF. The CDR3 nucleotides are TGTGCCAGCCTACCGGGGATAATGAACACTGAAGCTTTCTTT.